What follows is one T cell receptor beta chain and its context. Researchers used genomic DNA as the template to profile TCR beta VDJ and CDR3. TCRdb re-analysed the reads in MiXCR, keeping a single row per CDR3 protein. The sample lists about 190,000 distinct CDR3 sequences; roughly half were seen once. The entry originates in a study of CD8+CD57+ T cells in acquired aplastic anemia. In germline, CDR1 is SGHTA, CDR2 FQGTGA. The junction had 5 bases not matched to a gene; V was cut back by 0 bases and J by 4 bases. The CDR3 consists of 15 residues. This sequence joins TRBV7-3 and TRBJ2-5; 7 nucleotides agree with TRBD2. The sequence came from a human donor in good health, serving as a control. The specimen was sorted CD4+, CD8+, or CD8+CD57+ T cells (not recorded which) from PBMCs. The CDR3 DNA follows: TGTGCCAGCAGCTTAACGGGCCAGCGGGGAGAGACCCAGTACTTC. The encoded protein is CASSLTGQRGETQYF.